The sequence of this T cell receptor (beta chain) was determined in a study of CD8+CD57+ T cells in acquired aplastic anemia. This clonotype came up many times. Germline values: CDR1 SGHTA, CDR2 FQGNSA. CDR3 size: 13 residues. The V gene lost 5 bases and the J gene lost 7 bases, with 12 bases spanning the gap. It was genomic DNA that served as the template for profiling TCR beta VDJ and CDR3. TCRdb reprocessed the reads via MiXCR and lists one record per CDR3 protein. The table has fewer than 250,000 distinct CDR3 sequences, 54% seen once; the top ten hold around a sixth. The chain joins TRBV7-2 to TRBJ1-5; possible D gene TRBD1, 6 bases. The sequenced material came from sorted CD4+, CD8+, or CD8+CD57+ T cells (not recorded which) from PBMCs. The TCR originated in a human donor in good health, serving as a control. The CDR3 region has the DNA TGTGCCAGCAGCCGCATAGGGGGGCAGCCCCAGCATTTT. Protein: CASSRIGGQPQHF.